This TCR beta chain was retrieved from a study of cytomegalovirus exposure and HLA in healthy donors. Per the germline V gene, CDR1 is WSHSY and CDR2 is SAAADI. This CDR3 region has 15 residues. V lost 8 bases, J lost 3 bases, and 10 bases stayed unmatched. The PCR employed 60 Vbeta primers together with 13 Jbeta primers. This table comes from immunoSEQ multiplex PCR, and its TCRdb copy is limited to in-frame clones, with some not included. The data show about 160,000 clones, approximately 78% seen once. This clone has only one observation. V is TRBV10-2 and J is TRBJ1-1, with TRBD1 identical over 9 bases. The clonotype originates from a male donor in good health and CMV-seropositive. The sequenced material came from PBMCs. CDR3 DNA sequence: TGCGCCAGCGGGAGGGACAGGGAGATTCACACTGAAGCTTTCTTT. It codes for CASGRDREIHTEAFF.